Following are 28 T cell receptor beta chains from one sample sequenced in a study of CD8 T cells in Susac syndrome. RNA amounts of roughly 0.45 to 1 ug underwent reverse transcription with random hexamers. Via MiXCR, TCRdb re-called the immunoSEQ multiplex PCR reads, giving one row per CDR3 protein. In the table there are about 69,000 distinct CDR3 sequences, around 93% of which are singletons. The sample consisted of CD8+ T cells from PBMCs. The receptors originated from a human donor in good health.

V usage is TRBV5-1 and J usage is TRBJ2-1, with a possible D match to TRBD1 (5 bases). CDR1 and CDR2 (germline): SGHRS, YFSETQ. This CDR3 region has 13 residues. V dropped 0 bases and J dropped 7 bases, with 8 bases sitting between them. CDR3 nucleotides: TGCGCCAGCAGCTTGGTCAAGGGGAATGAGCAGTTCTTC. Its translation is CASSLVKGNEQFF.

This chain uses TRBV7-8 with TRBJ2-5; TRBD1 aligns across 9 bases. Germline trimming cut 4 bases from V and 4 bases from J; bases unmatched to any gene: 7. Germline V gives CDR1 SGHVS, CDR2 FQNEAQ. CDR3 length: 15 residues. CDR3 sequence reads: CASSSGTGLGETQYF. The CDR3 DNA sequence: TGTGCCAGCAGCTCCGGGACAGGGCTTGGAGAGACCCAGTACTTC.

The V call is TRBV6-6, the J call TRBJ2-7; a possible D gene is TRBD2 (5 bases). From germline, CDR1 is MNHNY and CDR2 SVGAGI (reference sequence). The CDR3 has 12 amino acids. The ends were cut back, 8 bases at V and 5 bases at J, with 13 bases in the middle. DNA for the CDR3: TGTGCCAGCTCCCCGAGGGCGAACGAGCAGTACGTC. Its protein product is CASSPRANEQYV.

The chain links TRBV7-9 to TRBJ1-5; no firm D call. CDR3 length: 15 amino acids. Trimming took off 4 bases at V and 9 bases at J, with 19 bases between the two ends. CDR1 is SEHNR, CDR2 FQNEAQ, per germline (reference sequence). CDR3 sequence (DNA): TGTGCCAGCAGCTCCCCAGAAACATCTGGTGGGCCCCAGCATTTT. Its translation is CASSSPETSGGPQHF.

The chain couples TRBV29-1 to TRBJ1-2, with D uncertain. Germline V gene data show CDR1 as SQVTM and CDR2 as ANQGSEA. V lost 7 bases and J 8 bases, leaving 17 bases between the germline ends. The CDR3 consists of 12 residues. CDR3 DNA: TGCAGCGCCTCTACGCTTGATCCAGGCTACACCTTC. This codes for CSASTLDPGYTF.

The CDR3 loop reads CSLRGGSDYGYTF. The CDR3 DNA reads as TGCAGCCTCCGGGGAGGATCCGACTATGGCTACACCTTC. J is TRBJ1-2 and V is TRBV29-1, with D unclear. Trimming removed 8 bases from V and 3 bases from J, with 16 bases in between. CDR1 and CDR2 from the germline V gene are SQVTM and ANQGSEA. CDR3 length: 13 residues.

This chain links TRBV29-1 with TRBJ1-1; D remains unclear. CDR3 length: 11 amino acids. The germline V gene has CDR1 SQVTM and CDR2 ANQGSEA. V shed 6 bases and J shed 2 bases, with 7 bases lying between them. The CDR3 sequence: CSVASNTEAFF. The CDR3 region has the DNA TGCAGCGTAGCTTCAAACACTGAAGCTTTCTTT. The full variable domain, in which reference TRBV29-1 and TRBJ1-1 provide the parts outside the CDR3, is SAVISQKPSRDICQRGTSLTIQCQVDSQVTMMFWYRQQPGQSLTLIATANQGSEATYESGFVIDKFPISRPNLTFSTLTVSNMSPEDSSIYLCSVASNTEAFFGQGTRLTVV.

In this sample, this clonotype turned up once. The chain has TRBV7-9 and TRBJ1-1; D is possibly TRBD1 (5 bases). This CDR3 is 15 amino acids long. V lost 4 bases to trimming and J lost 3 bases, with 15 bases between them. Germline lookup yields CDR1 SEHNR and CDR2 FQNEAQ (reference sequence). In nucleotides, the CDR3 is TGTGCCAGCAGCTACCGGGACGGAGGGGACACTGAAGCTTTCTTT. Amino acid sequence: CASSYRDGGDTEAFF.

The chain carries TRBV7-9 and TRBJ2-7; 7 nucleotides align to TRBD1. Trimming removed 3 bases from V and 2 bases from J; junction bases left unmatched: 4. CDR3 length: 14 residues. Per the germline V gene, CDR1 is SEHNR and CDR2 is FQNEAQ (reference sequence). The DNA of the CDR3 is TGTGCCAGCAGCTTTAGGGACAGACCCTACGAGCAGTACTTC. Translation gives CASSFRDRPYEQYF. Full variable domain (remainder filled in from reference TRBV7-9 and TRBJ2-7): DTGVSQNPRHKITKRGQNVTFRCDPISEHNRLYWYRQTLGQGPEFLTYFQNEAQLEKSRLLSDRFSAERPKGSFSTLEIQRTEQGDSAMYLCASSFRDRPYEQYFGPGTRLTVT.

The J gene is TRBJ2-5, the V gene TRBV7-3; 7 bases match TRBD2. This CDR3 is 15 amino acids long. The V and J ends lost 2 bases and 4 bases, in that order; junction bases with no gene match: 7. Germline lookup yields CDR1 SGHTA and CDR2 FQGTGA. The CDR3 here is CASSLGGGGGETQYF. The DNA of the CDR3 is TGTGCCAGCAGCTTAGGGGGGGGAGGTGGAGAGACCCAGTACTTC. Full variable domain (missing parts from reference TRBV7-3 and TRBJ2-5): GAGVSQTPSNKVTEKGKYVELRCDPISGHTALYWYRQSLGQGPEFLIYFQGTGAADDSGLPNDRFFAVRPEGSVSTLKIQRTERGDSAVYLCASSLGGGGGETQYFGPGTRLLVL.

J is TRBJ2-7 and V is TRBV20-1; possibly TRBD1 for D (6 bases). There are 13 residues in the CDR3. V lost 7 bases, J lost 3 bases, and 16 bases lay in between. In germline, CDR1 is DFQATT, CDR2 SNEGSKA (reference sequence). DNA of the CDR3: TGCAGTGTTTATCCGGGACAAAACTACGAGCAGTACTTC. Protein: CSVYPGQNYEQYF.

The chain is built from TRBV19 and TRBJ1-5; 7 bases fit TRBD1. V lost 5 bases and J lost 0; bases outside the gene matches: 4. The CDR3 runs to 15 residues. Germline V CDR1 and CDR2: LNHDA, SQIVND (reference sequence). As DNA, the CDR3 is TGTGCCAGTAGTTCGACAGGGTATAGCAATCAGCCCCAGCATTTT. Translated, it gives CASSSTGYSNQPQHF.

The chain recombines TRBV7-9 with TRBJ2-5; the D is unclear. CDR1 is SEHNR and CDR2 is FQNEAQ in the germline V gene (reference sequence). This CDR3 comprises 14 residues. V gave up 5 bases and J gave up 2 bases, with 12 bases separating them. The CDR3 nucleotides read TGTGCCAGCAGCCAAACGACACTTCAAGAGACCCAGTACTTC. Residues: CASSQTTLQETQYF.

The CDR3 sequence: CASSPWTGTYEQYF. DNA of the CDR3: TGTGCCAGCAGCCCCTGGACAGGGACCTACGAGCAGTACTTC. The chain uses TRBV5-8 and TRBJ2-7, with 8 bases aligning to TRBD1. V shed 4 bases and J 2 bases; nucleotides not matched to a gene: 5. The CDR3 extends over 14 amino acids. Germline CDR1 is SGHTS and CDR2 is YDEGEE.

This clonotype was recorded only once. V is TRBV24-1 and J is TRBJ2-5; D is unresolved. Trimming stripped 7 bases from V and 2 bases from J, with 13 bases between. Per germline, CDR1 KGHDR and CDR2 SFDVKD. The CDR3 has 14 amino acids. The CDR3 spells CATSGVGSQETQYF. CDR3 in DNA: TGTGCCACCAGCGGAGTCGGGTCGCAAGAGACCCAGTACTTC.

The chain couples TRBV7-9 to TRBJ2-3; D is uncertain. V lost 1 base and J lost 5, with 7 bases in between. Per the germline V gene, CDR1 is SEHNR and CDR2 is FQNEAQ (reference sequence). This CDR3 is built from 13 residues. In DNA form, the CDR3 reads TGTGCCAGCAGCTTAGGGTCAGGAGATACGCAGTATTTT. Its protein product is CASSLGSGDTQYF.

V is TRBV13 and J is TRBJ2-7; D ambiguous. The ends were cut back, 8 bases at V and 0 bases at J, with 14 bases in the middle. The length of the CDR3 is 14 residues. Germline V gene lookup returns CDR1 PRHDT and CDR2 FYEKMQ (reference sequence). The CDR3, as DNA: TGTGCCAGCTCCCAAACCGGCCTCTCCTACGAGCAGTACGTC. Translation: CASSQTGLSYEQYV.

V is TRBV4-1 and J is TRBJ2-7; tentatively, D is TRBD1 (5 bases). Trimming shortened V by 0 bases and J by 4 bases, and 7 bases separated the two germline ends. CDR3 length: 13 amino acids. Germline assignment: CDR1 MGHRA and CDR2 YSYEKL. The CDR3 nucleotides read TGCGCCAGCAGCCAAGATAAGGGGTACGAGCAGTACTTC. Protein: CASSQDKGYEQYF.

This clonotype was seen a single time. This chain connects TRBV11-2 to TRBJ1-1; D is ambiguous. The CDR3 spans 16 residues. The V end was cut by 3 bases, the J end by 1 base, with 15 bases between. CDR1 and CDR2 from the germline V gene are SGHAT and FQNNGV. Here the CDR3 reads CASSFGVDGKNTEAFF. The CDR3 region has the DNA TGTGCCAGCAGCTTTGGTGTCGATGGAAAGAACACTGAAGCTTTCTTT.

This chain uses TRBV4-3 with TRBJ2-3, with D perhaps TRBD2 (5 bases). The CDR3 runs to 13 residues. V was pared by 5 bases and J by 4 bases, with 10 bases between. Looked up from germline, CDR1 is LGHNA and CDR2 is YSLEER. The CDR3: CASSAGRSDTQYF. CDR3 nucleotide sequence: TGCGCCAGCAGCGCGGGTAGATCAGATACGCAGTATTTT.

This clonotype has a single count. The chain carries TRBV5-6 and TRBJ1-1, with D possibly matching TRBD1 (6 bases). V was pared by 4 bases and J by 3 bases, with 19 bases between. From germline, CDR1 is SGHDT and CDR2 YYEEEE. The CDR3 runs 16 residues. CDR3 region: CASSTFSGGKDTEAFF. In nucleotides, the CDR3 is TGTGCCAGCAGCACGTTCAGCGGGGGCAAGGACACTGAAGCTTTCTTT.

The chain is built from TRBV28 and TRBJ1-2, with D perhaps TRBD1 (5 bases). The CDR3 loop spans 15 amino acids. CDR1 and CDR2 from the germline V gene are MDHEN and SYDVKM. Deletions cut 4 bases from V and 3 bases from J, with 15 bases between. CDR3 amino acids: CASSYPLEGYYGYTF. The CDR3 DNA reads as TGTGCCAGCAGTTACCCTCTCGAGGGGTACTATGGCTACACCTTC.

This sequence joins TRBV6-2 or TRBV6-3 and TRBJ1-5, with unresolved D. Germline CDR1 and CDR2: MNHEY and SVGEGT. This CDR3 region has 14 residues. The DNA of the CDR3 is TGTGCTTTAGTTCTCCTCAGTAGCAATCAGCCCCAGCATTTT. Amino acids: CALVLLSSNQPQHF.

The chain recombines TRBV7-9 with TRBJ2-3; unclear D gene. The CDR3 runs to 9 residues. The germline V and J ends were trimmed by 10 bases and 2 bases, with 1 base remaining between them. The V gene's germline CDR1 is SEHNR and CDR2 FQNEAQ (reference sequence). In DNA, the CDR3 is TGTGCCACCACAGATACGCAGTATTTT. This encodes CATTDTQYF.

This clonotype was seen a single time. This chain uses TRBV4-1 with TRBJ2-1; D is undetermined. Looked up from germline, CDR1 is MGHRA and CDR2 is YSYEKL. V lost 3 bases and J lost 4, with 10 bases in between. This CDR3 spans 14 amino acids. DNA of the CDR3: TGCGCCAGCAGCCAGGGCAGCCTGTACAATGAGCAGTTCTTC. Translation gives CASSQGSLYNEQFF.

This chain links TRBV13 with TRBJ2-1; D is perhaps TRBD1 (7 bases). Trimming shortened V by 5 bases and J by 2 bases, and 13 bases separated the two germline ends. The CDR3 is 15 amino acids. CDR1 PRHDT and CDR2 FYEKMQ come from the germline V gene (reference sequence). The CDR3 nucleotides read TGTGCCAGCAGCGGGCGGGACAGAACCTACAATGAGCAGTTCTTC. Its protein is CASSGRDRTYNEQFF. The complete variable domain, with remaining parts taken from reference TRBV13 and TRBJ2-1, reads AAGVIQSPRHLIKEKRETATLKCYPIPRHDTVYWYQQGPGQDPQFLISFYEKMQSDKGSIPDRFSAQQFSDYHSELNMSSLELGDSALYFCASSGRDRTYNEQFFGPGTRLTVL.

This clonotype was found once. This chain joins TRBV30 and TRBJ1-1, with D unclear. The germline V and J ends were trimmed by 1 base and 2 bases, with 8 bases remaining between them. The V gene's germline CDR1 is GTSNPN and CDR2 SVGIG (reference sequence). The CDR3 length is 13 residues. The chain's CDR3 is CAWSEGYNTEAFF. As DNA, the CDR3 is TGTGCCTGGAGTGAGGGTTACAACACTGAAGCTTTCTTT.

The chain combines TRBV14 with TRBJ2-7; tentative D call: TRBD2 (6 bases). Germline values: CDR1 SGHDN, CDR2 FVKESK. V gave up 1 base and J gave up 6 bases, with 10 bases separating them. This CDR3 is built from 13 residues. CDR3 bases: TGTGCCAGCAGCCAAGCCCGGGGAGGCGAGCAGTACTTC. It codes for CASSQARGGEQYF.